The 2 T cell receptor beta chains reported below all come from one sample, sequenced in a study of shared clonotypes between healthy human individuals. CD45RO-negative cells were positively selected for CCR7, leaving out terminally differentiated effector memory CD45RA+ cells. Assay used: immunoSEQ multiplex PCR; TCRdb lists only in-frame clones, some missing. The profile covers 550,000 to 650,000 clones, with 95% to 96% appearing a single time and roughly 0.1% taken by the ten largest. Specimen: naive CD8+ T cells sorted from blood. The source is a woman in her 30s in good health.

The chain recombines TRBV29-1 with TRBJ2-3; TRBD2 matches at 9 bases. The V segment lost 6 bases and the J segment 0 bases; nucleotides outside the gene matches: 4. The CDR3 totals 14 residues. CDR1 is SQVTM, CDR2 ANQGSEA, per germline. For the CDR3, the DNA is TGCAGCGTGATTAGCGGGAGAAGCACAGATACGCAGTATTTT. It yields the protein CSVISGRSTDTQYF.

This rearrangement joins TRBV7-7 to TRBJ2-3; D not certain. Trimming took off 8 bases at V and 6 bases at J, with 12 bases between the two ends. Germline V gene sequence: CDR1 SSHAT, CDR2 FNYEAQ (reference sequence). The CDR3 loop spans 12 amino acids. The CDR3 DNA is TGTGCCAGCCGACCCACAGCCGATACGCAGTATTTT. Amino acid sequence: CASRPTADTQYF.